The 30 T cell receptor beta chains below were found in one sample sequenced in a study of blood T cell repertoires in COVID-19. Profiled with immunoSEQ multiplex PCR; TCRdb holds only in-frame clones, not every one. Altogether roughly 180,000 clones are present, less than 85% being singletons, with the ten largest covering nearly 4.5%. Sequencing was carried out using PBMCs or T cells enriched from blood (not recorded which). These TCRs come from a woman between 50 and 59 years old who had recovered from COVID-19.

The V gene is TRBV27, the J gene TRBJ1-1; 9 bases are a match to TRBD1. V was clipped by 5 bases and J by 2 bases; unmatched bases: 9. This CDR3 spans 16 amino acids. The germline CDR1 and CDR2 sequences are MNHEY and SMNVEV (reference sequence). The CDR3 coding sequence is TGTGCCAGCAGTGCCTACGGACAGGGGATCAACACTGAAGCTTTCTTT. It translates to CASSAYGQGINTEAFF.

The J gene is TRBJ2-4, the V gene TRBV28; D not resolved. CDR1 is MDHEN and CDR2 is SYDVKM in the germline V gene. The CDR3 is 13 amino acids. V was cut by 4 bases and J by 1 base, with 5 bases left in between. The CDR3 protein is CASSSGAKNIQYF. The CDR3 nucleotides read TGTGCCAGCAGTTCCGGGGCCAAAAACATTCAGTACTTC.

As concerns this clone: Other DNA sequences in the same sample also yield this CDR3. The chain employs TRBV14 and TRBJ1-2; 7 positions match TRBD1. The V and J ends lost 4 bases and 2 bases, in that order; junction bases with no gene match: 4. There are 14 residues in the CDR3. Germline loops: CDR1 SGHDN, CDR2 FVKESK. The CDR3 spells CASSPDRLNYGYTF. In DNA form, the CDR3 reads TGTGCCAGCAGCCCGGACAGGCTGAACTATGGCTACACCTTC. Full variable domain (rest looked up from reference TRBV14 and TRBJ1-2): EAGVTQFPSHSVIEKGQTVTLRCDPISGHDNLYWYRRVMGKEIKFLLHFVKESKQDESGMPNNRFLAERTGGTYSTLKVQPAELEDSGVYFCASSPDRLNYGYTFGSGTRLTVV.

The chain employs TRBV7-2 and TRBJ1-2, with D possibly matching TRBD1 (6 bases). CDR3 length: 17 amino acids. Germline-derived CDR1 and CDR2 are SGHTA and FQGNSA. The ends were cut back, 4 bases at V and 4 bases at J, with 22 bases in the middle. The CDR3 DNA sequence: TGTGCCAGCAGCTCGTACGCCGAGCTGGGACACCGCTATGGCTACACCTTC. It is translated as CASSSYAELGHRYGYTF. Based on the CDR3 plus reference TRBV7-2 and TRBJ1-2, the full variable domain is GAGVSQSPSNKVTEKGKDVELRCDPISGHTALYWYRQSLGQGLEFLIYFQGNSAPDKSGLPSDRFSAERTGGSVSTLTIQRTQQEDSAVYLCASSSYAELGHRYGYTFGSGTRLTVV.

Written as DNA, the CDR3 is TGTGCCAGCAGTTACAGGAACGGAGGGACGAGCTATGGCTACACCTTC. Protein: CASSYRNGGTSYGYTF. The V gene is TRBV6-2 or TRBV6-3, the J gene TRBJ1-2, with D maybe TRBD1 (5 bases). V dropped 2 bases and J dropped 4 bases, with 17 bases sitting between them. The germline gives CDR1 MNHEY, CDR2 SVGEGT. This CDR3 comprises 16 residues.

The chain employs TRBV7-9 and TRBJ2-2, with 8 bases fitting TRBD2. Trimming cost V 5 bases and J 3 bases; bases outside gene matches: 11. From germline, CDR1 is SEHNR and CDR2 FQNEAQ (reference sequence). The CDR3 sequence is 17 residues long. The DNA for the CDR3 is TGTGCCAGCAGCCAGCGGGGGCATCAAGGAGACACCGGGGAGCTGTTTTTT. Translating gives CASSQRGHQGDTGELFF.

The rearrangement joins TRBV6-5 to TRBJ1-4; D perhaps matches TRBD1 (5 bases). Germline CDR1 and CDR2: MNHEY and SVGAGI. This CDR3 contains 15 residues. The V gene lost 0 bases and the J gene lost 6 bases, with 11 bases spanning the gap. CDR3 sequence (DNA): TGTGCCAGCAGTTACTCTTCCAGGGAGGATGAAAAACTGTTTTTT. This codes for CASSYSSREDEKLFF.

The chain couples TRBV15 to TRBJ1-2; the match to TRBD1 covers 9 bases. The CDR3 has 15 amino acids. The junction had 9 bases not matched to a gene; V was cut back by 2 bases and J by 8 bases. The germline V gene encodes CDR1 LNHNV and CDR2 YYDKDF (reference sequence). CDR3 amino acids: CATSRPGQGKHGYTF. In DNA form, the CDR3 reads TGTGCCACCAGCAGACCCGGACAGGGGAAACACGGCTACACCTTC. Full variable domain (rest looked up from reference TRBV15 and TRBJ1-2): DAMVIQNPRYQVTQFGKPVTLSCSQTLNHNVMYWYQQKSSQAPKLLFHYYDKDFNNEADTPDNFQSRRPNTSFCFLDIRSPGLGDTAMYLCATSRPGQGKHGYTFGSGTRLTVV.

The chain carries TRBV2 and TRBJ2-1; possible D gene TRBD2, 6 bases. This CDR3 is built from 14 residues. The V end lost 10 bases, the J end lost 0 bases, and 13 bases lay between the germline ends. Germline-derived CDR1 and CDR2 are SNHLY and FYNNEI. The CDR3 DNA reads as TGTGCCAACAGCTTCGGGAGCTCCTACAATGAGCAGTTCTTC. It translates to CANSFGSSYNEQFF.

The chain uses TRBV29-1 and TRBJ2-3, with TRBD1 as a possible D gene (6 bases). This CDR3 contains 13 residues. The V and J ends lost 6 bases and 0 bases respectively, with 10 bases between them. The V gene's germline CDR1 is SQVTM and CDR2 ANQGSEA. CDR3 in DNA: TGCAGCGTGGGACACCCTAGCACAGATACGCAGTATTTT. Protein: CSVGHPSTDTQYF.

This chain joins TRBV25-1 and TRBJ1-5; the D gene is possibly TRBD1 (5 bases). Deletions cut 2 bases from V and 4 bases from J, with 12 bases between. The germline gives CDR1 MGHDK, CDR2 SYGVNS. The CDR3 covers 15 residues. The CDR3 sequence: CASSETGAGNQPQHF. CDR3 bases: TGTGCCAGCAGTGAAACAGGAGCGGGAAATCAGCCCCAGCATTTT.

The chain recombines TRBV20-1 with TRBJ2-1; the match to TRBD2 covers 7 bases. This CDR3 is built from 11 residues. V gave up 7 bases and J gave up 6 bases; unmatched junction bases: 3. Per the germline V gene, CDR1 is DFQATT and CDR2 is SNEGSKA (reference sequence). CDR3 DNA sequence: TGCAGTGAGGCTAGCGGCAATGAGCAGTTCTTC. It codes for CSEASGNEQFF.

This clone was counted a few times. V gene TRBV7-2 combines with J gene TRBJ1-1; D not resolved. Germline V gene data show CDR1 as SGHTA and CDR2 as FQGNSA. This CDR3 is 13 amino acids long. Trimming took 3 bases from V and 8 from J, leaving 13 bases between them. The CDR3 coding sequence is TGTGCCAGCAGCTTTCCCCCGGTTGCCGAAGCTTTCTTT. Protein sequence: CASSFPPVAEAFF.

This clone was detected only a few times. V is TRBV29-1 and J is TRBJ2-3; D unclear. CDR1 is SQVTM, CDR2 ANQGSEA, per germline. The CDR3 is 13 amino acids. The V end was cut by 4 bases, the J end by 2 bases, with 10 bases between. The CDR3: CSVGQVPTDTQYF. CDR3 bases: TGCAGCGTTGGGCAGGTCCCCACAGATACGCAGTATTTT.

J is TRBJ1-6 and V is TRBV5-1; D is possibly TRBD1 (6 bases). CDR1 is SGHRS and CDR2 is YFSETQ in the germline V gene. The CDR3 is 12 amino acids. Trimming cost V 4 bases and J 7 bases, with 6 bases left between them. The CDR3 reads CASSTGNSPLHF. In nucleotides, the CDR3 is TGCGCCAGCAGCACAGGGAATTCACCCCTCCACTTT.

This CDR3 reads CASSSALREQYV. The CDR3 region has the DNA TGTGCCAGCAGCTCTGCGTTGAGGGAGCAGTACGTC. The chain is built from TRBV6-5 and TRBJ2-7; D unclear. The CDR3 sequence is 12 residues long. Looked up from germline, CDR1 is MNHEY and CDR2 is SVGAGI. V lost 6 bases and J 7 bases, leaving 13 bases between the germline ends.

The chain links TRBV7-6 to TRBJ2-2; 8 bases map to TRBD2. CDR1 and CDR2 from the germline V gene are SGHVS and FNYEAQ. The CDR3 sequence is 14 residues long. V lost 7 bases, J lost 8 bases, and 9 bases stayed unmatched. CDR3 in DNA: TGTGCCAGCACCCTTAGCGGGGTTAGAGGGGAGCTGTTTTTT. It yields the protein CASTLSGVRGELFF.

The chain carries TRBV10-1 and TRBJ1-5, with TRBD1 matching 9 bases. The germline CDR1 and CDR2 sequences are WNHNN and SYGVQD (reference sequence). CDR3 length equals 19 residues. The V gene end was trimmed by 2 bases and the J gene end by 0 bases; junction bases not matched to a gene: 11. The CDR3 reads CASSEILGTGNYSNQPQHF. The CDR3 DNA reads TGCGCCAGCAGTGAGATTCTAGGGACAGGGAATTATAGCAATCAGCCCCAGCATTTT.

The table lists this clone with a count of one. This rearrangement joins TRBV30 to TRBJ1-2, with 7 bases identical to TRBD1. J was trimmed by 4 bases and V by 7 bases; bases with no gene match: 18. There are 16 residues in the CDR3. Germline-derived CDR1 and CDR2 are GTSNPN and SVGIG (reference sequence). This CDR3 is CASIRQDRRFSYGYTF. The CDR3 nucleotides are TGTGCCTCCATACGCCAGGACAGGCGGTTTTCCTATGGCTACACCTTC.

The chain is built from TRBV9 and TRBJ1-2; D unclear. The CDR3 covers 16 residues. V was shortened by 0 bases and J by 2 bases, with 14 bases between the two germline ends. Looked up from germline, CDR1 is SGDLS and CDR2 is YYNGEE. DNA of the CDR3: TGTGCCAGCAGCGTAGGATTTCGCGGAGAGAACTATGGCTACACCTTC. The encoded protein is CASSVGFRGENYGYTF.

The CDR3 region is CASSWSSTEAFF. In DNA, the CDR3 is TGTGCCAGCAGCTGGAGTAGCACTGAAGCTTTCTTT. The genes are TRBV5-6 and TRBJ1-1; no definite D call. Germline CDR1 reads SGHDT; CDR2 reads YYEEEE. This CDR3 is 12 amino acids long. The V end was cut by 3 bases, the J end by 4 bases, with 7 bases between.

The chain employs TRBV27 and TRBJ2-3; 7 bases are shared with TRBD1. The CDR3 consists of 18 residues. In germline, CDR1 is MNHEY, CDR2 SMNVEV (reference sequence). The V and J ends lost 2 bases and 2 bases, in that order; junction bases with no gene match: 13. The CDR3 reads CASSLLGQQEGATDTQYF. As DNA, the CDR3 is TGTGCCAGCAGTTTACTCGGTCAGCAAGAGGGGGCCACAGATACGCAGTATTTT.

The rearrangement uses TRBV5-4 and TRBJ1-3; TRBD1 aligns across 7 bases. The CDR3 length is 14 residues. Losses at the gene ends were 4 bases for V and 4 bases for J; bases not matched to a gene: 5. Germline V gives CDR1 SGHNT, CDR2 YYREEE (reference sequence). CDR3 nucleotides: TGTGCCAGCAGCCCGACAGGGTCGGGAAACACCATATATTTT. It codes for CASSPTGSGNTIYF.

The rearrangement uses TRBV28 and TRBJ1-1; D call uncertain. CDR3 length: 12 residues. Between the trimmed V and J ends, which lost 8 bases and 7 bases, there was a span of 14 bases. Germline CDR1 is MDHEN and CDR2 is SYDVKM. The CDR3: CASPTTAGEAFF. The CDR3 nucleotides read TGTGCCAGCCCCACAACAGCAGGTGAAGCTTTCTTT. The entire variable domain, with the rest obtained from reference TRBV28 and TRBJ1-1, is as follows: DVKVTQSSRYLVKRTGEKVFLECVQDMDHENMFWYRQDPGLGLRLIYFSYDVKMKEKGDIPEGYSVSREKKERFSLILESASTNQTSMYLCASPTTAGEAFFGQGTRLTVV.

V and J are TRBV10-1 and TRBJ2-1, with TRBD2 identical over 8 bases. This CDR3 is built from 16 residues. CDR1 is WNHNN, CDR2 SYGVQD, per germline (reference sequence). J was trimmed by 0 bases and V by 1 base; bases with no gene match: 2. The CDR3 is CASSEFLAGSYNEQFF. In DNA, the CDR3 is TGCGCCAGCAGTGAGTTTCTAGCGGGCTCCTACAATGAGCAGTTCTTC.

The rearrangement links TRBV27 to TRBJ2-5; 10 bases are shared with TRBD2. The CDR3 covers 16 residues. V was clipped by 3 bases and J by 6 bases; unmatched bases: 10. Germline CDR1 and CDR2: MNHEY and SMNVEV (reference sequence). The CDR3, as DNA: TGTGCCAGCAGTTTTCGCGGACTAGCGGCACTGAAGACCCAGTACTTC. This sequence encodes CASSFRGLAALKTQYF.

This chain joins TRBV9 and TRBJ1-5, with D unresolved. V was trimmed by 3 bases and J by 7 bases, leaving 14 bases between them. Per the germline V gene, CDR1 is SGDLS and CDR2 is YYNGEE. This CDR3 spans 14 amino acids. The CDR3 protein is CASSGDNARQPQHF. CDR3 nucleotide sequence: TGTGCCAGCAGCGGAGACAATGCACGGCAGCCCCAGCATTTT. The full variable domain, with the rest looked up from reference TRBV9 and TRBJ1-5, is DSGVTQTPKHLITATGQRVTLRCSPRSGDLSVYWYQQSLDQGLQFLIQYYNGEERAKGNILERFSAQQFPDLHSELNLSSLELGDSALYFCASSGDNARQPQHFGDGTRLSIL.

The rearrangement uses TRBV5-8 and TRBJ1-1; possible D gene TRBD1, 6 bases. V was shortened by 8 bases and J by 3 bases, with 14 bases between the two germline ends. The CDR3 contains 13 residues. Germline V gives CDR1 SGHTS, CDR2 YDEGEE. CDR3 DNA: TGTGCCAGTACCGGACAGTCCGACACTGAAGCTTTCTTT. This gives the protein CASTGQSDTEAFF.

The chain carries TRBV3-1 (or the pseudogene TRBV3-2) and TRBJ1-3, with D possibly matching TRBD1 (5 bases). Germline V gene data show CDR1 as LGHDT and CDR2 as YNNKEL (reference sequence). Deletions cut 10 bases from V and 3 bases from J, with 28 bases between. The CDR3 totals 18 residues. The CDR3 DNA is TGTGCCAAAAACCAAAGGGATGGCGGGGCCGCGGATGGAAACACCATATATTTT. It codes for CAKNQRDGGAADGNTIYF.

The V call is TRBV6-6, the J call TRBJ2-1; 8 nucleotides match TRBD2. Per the germline V gene, CDR1 is MNHNY and CDR2 is SVGAGI (reference sequence). This CDR3 has 15 amino acids. J gave up 0 bases and V 5 bases, and 3 bases lay outside the gene matches. CDR3 protein: CASSPRGGSYNEQFF. The DNA of the CDR3 is TGTGCCAGCAGTCCCCGGGGGGGCTCCTACAATGAGCAGTTCTTC.